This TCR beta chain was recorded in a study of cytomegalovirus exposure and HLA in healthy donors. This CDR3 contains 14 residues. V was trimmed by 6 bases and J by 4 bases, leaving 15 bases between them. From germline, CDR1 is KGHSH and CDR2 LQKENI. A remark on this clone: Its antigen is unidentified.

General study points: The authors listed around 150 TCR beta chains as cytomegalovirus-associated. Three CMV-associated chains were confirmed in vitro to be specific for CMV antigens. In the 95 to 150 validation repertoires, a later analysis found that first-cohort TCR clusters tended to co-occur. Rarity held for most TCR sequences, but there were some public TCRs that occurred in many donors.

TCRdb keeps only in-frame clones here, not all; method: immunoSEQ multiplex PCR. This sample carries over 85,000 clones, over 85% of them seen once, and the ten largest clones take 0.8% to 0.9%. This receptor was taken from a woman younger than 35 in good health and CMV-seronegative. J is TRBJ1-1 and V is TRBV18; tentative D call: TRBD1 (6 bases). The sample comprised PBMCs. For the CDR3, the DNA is TGTGCCAGCTCTCTAAACCGGGACACCACTGAAGCTTTCTTT. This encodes CASSLNRDTTEAFF.